The 9 T cell receptor beta chains below come from one sample, sequenced in a study of T cell responses to AZD1222 COVID-19 vaccine. The protocol was immunoSEQ multiplex PCR, while the TCRdb copy is restricted to in-frame clones and leaves out a portion. Of about 150,000 clones listed, 80% to 90% are singletons. Sequences were derived from peripheral blood, sampled on day 0 of MenACWY control vaccination. All receptors come from an adult in good health.

V usage is TRBV10-3 and J usage is TRBJ2-1, with 12 bases fitting TRBD1. Germline V CDR1 and CDR2: ENHRY, SYGVKD. There are 17 residues in the CDR3. V lost 3 bases and J lost 6; bases outside the gene matches: 9. This CDR3 is CAISDRKGQGAINEQFF. The CDR3 bases are TGTGCCATCAGTGACCGCAAGGGACAGGGGGCAATCAATGAGCAGTTCTTC.

The rearrangement links TRBV6-1 to TRBJ2-2; 13 bases match TRBD2. The CDR3 consists of 16 residues. V lost 4 bases and J lost 6; bases outside the gene matches: 5. CDR1 and CDR2 (germline): MNHNS, SASEGT. The CDR3 here is CASSGLAGGTPGELFF. CDR3 nucleotides: TGTGCCAGCAGTGGACTAGCGGGGGGAACGCCCGGGGAGCTGTTTTTT.

Points on this clone: An end of the junction differs from the germline gene, which may be a read error. This chain joins TRBV5-3 and TRBJ1-1, with D unclear. TRBV5-3 is flagged as an ORF with uncertain function. The CDR3 loop spans 14 amino acids. CDR3 in amino acids: CQFSYSGEGTEAFF. In DNA, the CDR3 is TGCCAATTCAGCTATTCGGGAGAGGGAACTGAAGCTTTCTTT.

J is TRBJ1-1 and V is TRBV7-2; 7 bases are shared with TRBD1. After removal of 4 bases from V and 2 bases from J, the junction contained 7 bases not matched to a gene. From germline, CDR1 is SGHTA and CDR2 FQGNSA. This CDR3 has 15 amino acids. Here the CDR3 DNA reads TGTGCCAGCAGCTCTAGAGGGACAGCCAACACTGAAGCTTTCTTT. This gives the protein CASSSRGTANTEAFF.

In DNA, the CDR3 is TGTGCCAGCAGCGTAGGGGGCGGACCGAACACCGGGGAGCTGTTTTTT. Translating it yields CASSVGGGPNTGELFF. V gene TRBV9 combines with J gene TRBJ2-2; D perhaps matches TRBD1 (5 bases). Trimming left V 0 bases short and J 0 bases short, with 9 bases between. CDR3 length: 16 amino acids. Germline CDR1 is SGDLS and CDR2 is YYNGEE.

V gene TRBV9 combines with J gene TRBJ2-2; the D gene is possibly TRBD1 (5 bases). CDR1 and CDR2 (germline): SGDLS, YYNGEE. V was pared by 1 base and J by 5 bases, with 6 bases between. The CDR3 contains 13 residues. The CDR3 DNA reads as TGTGCCAGCAGCGTACAGGGAACCGGGGAGCTGTTTTTT. The encoded protein is CASSVQGTGELFF.

This clone came up a few times. The chain has TRBV25-1 and TRBJ1-2; possible D gene TRBD1, 6 bases. Trimming removed 7 bases from V and 1 base from J, with 19 bases in between. Germline assignment: CDR1 MGHDK and CDR2 SYGVNS. The CDR3 sequence is 16 residues long. The CDR3 sequence: CASISSGAGVNYGYTF. CDR3 DNA: TGTGCCAGCATTAGTTCTGGGGCAGGGGTTAACTATGGCTACACCTTC.

Points on this clone: The sample contains more than one DNA sequence encoding this CDR3. This chain uses TRBV19 with TRBJ1-2; D is uncertain. Germline V gives CDR1 LNHDA, CDR2 SQIVND (reference sequence). This CDR3 comprises 12 residues. V dropped 2 bases and J dropped 4 bases, with 5 bases sitting between them. This CDR3 reads CASSISVYGYTF. Here the CDR3 DNA reads TGTGCCAGTAGTATATCAGTCTATGGCTACACCTTC.

The gene calls are TRBV11-2 and TRBJ1-1; D is ambiguous. Germline values: CDR1 SGHAT, CDR2 FQNNGV. The CDR3 runs 16 residues. Trimming cost V 3 bases and J 1 base, with 15 bases left between them. CDR3 region: CASSLYAGVANTEAFF. CDR3 coding DNA: TGTGCCAGCAGCTTGTATGCCGGGGTAGCGAACACTGAAGCTTTCTTT.